This T cell receptor beta chain stems from a study of blood T cell repertoires in COVID-19. Looking at the study overall: The analysed material was cDNA or gDNA that came from T cells, B-cell-depleted T cells, or PBMCs.

This clone has just one count. Sequencing used immunoSEQ multiplex PCR; TCRdb keeps in-frame clones, though not all of them. The repertoire holds some 290,000 clones, with 90% as singletons. The CDR3 runs to 16 residues. CDR1 is SGHRS, CDR2 YFSETQ, per germline. V lost 5 bases and J lost 6, with 22 bases in between. Enrollment of patients from Seattle took place during active infection, with longitudinal follow-up. Sequenced sample: peripheral blood. The TCR originated in a woman in her 30s with COVID-19, enrolled during active disease. This chain links TRBV5-1 with TRBJ2-3; D is uncertain. Written as DNA, the CDR3 is TGCGCCAGCAGTTTCGAGTCTAGAATTAAGGTGGATACGCAGTATTTT. This encodes CASSFESRIKVDTQYF. The complete variable domain, with remaining parts taken from reference TRBV5-1 and TRBJ2-3, reads KAGVTQTPRYLIKTRGQQVTLSCSPISGHRSVSWYQQTPGQGLQFLFEYFSETQRNKGNFPGRFSGRQFSNSRSEMNVSTLELGDSALYLCASSFESRIKVDTQYFGPGTRLTVL.